Listed here are 7 T cell receptor beta chains from one sample, sequenced in a study of blood T cell repertoires in COVID-19. The repertoire was sequenced with immunoSEQ multiplex PCR; TCRdb's copy has only in-frame clones and lacks some. This sample carries about 330,000 clones, around 92% of them seen once, and the ten largest clones take about 6.8%. The sample was peripheral blood. The receptors were gathered from a man aged 18 to 29 who had recovered from COVID-19.

The chain carries TRBV3-1 (or the pseudogene TRBV3-2) and TRBJ2-5, with 14 bases lining up with TRBD2. Germline V gene lookup returns CDR1 LGHDT and CDR2 YNNKEL (reference sequence). V trimming: 0 bases; J trimming: 1 base; junction bases outside the gene matches: 7. The length of the CDR3 is 19 residues. CDR3 nucleotides: TGTGCCAGCAGCCAAGATAATGGACTAGCGGGGGGAATCCAAGAGACCCAGTACTTC. This codes for CASSQDNGLAGGIQETQYF.

The chain combines TRBV27 with TRBJ2-5; 12 nucleotides agree with TRBD2. The CDR3 length is 16 residues. The junction had 11 bases not matched to a gene; V was cut back by 6 bases and J by 6 bases. CDR1 and CDR2 from the germline V gene are MNHEY and SMNVEV (reference sequence). The CDR3 DNA is TGTGCCAGCAGCCCCCTCCTAGCGGGGGGGCCTCAGACCCAGTACTTC. It yields the protein CASSPLLAGGPQTQYF.

This chain connects TRBV10-3 to TRBJ2-7; 10 bases match TRBD1. This CDR3 contains 13 residues. V trimming: 8 bases; J trimming: 2 bases; junction bases outside the gene matches: 3. Germline loops: CDR1 ENHRY, CDR2 SYGVKD. The CDR3, as DNA: TGTGCCATCTCAGGACAGGGGGCCTACGAGCAGTACTTC. Its translation: CAISGQGAYEQYF.

This chain uses TRBV7-8 with TRBJ1-4, with TRBD1 as a possible D gene (6 bases). V was pared by 2 bases and J by 3 bases, with 7 bases between. CDR3 length: 14 amino acids. Germline CDR1 SGHVS, CDR2 FQNEAQ. CDR3 nucleotides: TGTGCCAGCAGCTTACAGGGGCCTAATGAAAAACTGTTTTTT. Protein sequence: CASSLQGPNEKLFF.

This clone was counted a single time. The rearrangement joins TRBV6-5 to TRBJ2-7; 10 bases align to TRBD1. The CDR3 sequence is 15 residues long. The ends lost 6 bases at V and 1 base at J; junction bases unmatched: 6. The V gene's germline CDR1 is MNHEY and CDR2 SVGAGI. The CDR3 is CASRAGTGASYEQYF. CDR3 DNA: TGTGCCAGCAGGGCCGGGACAGGGGCTTCCTACGAGCAGTACTTC.

The genes are TRBV29-1 and TRBJ1-1; D uncertain. The CDR3 is made up of 13 amino acids. CDR1 is SQVTM and CDR2 is ANQGSEA in the germline V gene. V was trimmed by 4 bases and J by 0 bases, leaving 9 bases between them. CDR3 sequence: CSVVQLMNTEAFF. The DNA for the CDR3 is TGCAGCGTTGTACAGCTCATGAACACTGAAGCTTTCTTT. Filled out from reference TRBV29-1 and TRBJ1-1, the complete variable domain reads SAVISQKPSRDICQRGTSLTIQCQVDSQVTMMFWYRQQPGQSLTLIATANQGSEATYESGFVIDKFPISRPNLTFSTLTVSNMSPEDSSIYLCSVVQLMNTEAFFGQGTRLTVV.

This chain connects TRBV6-6 to TRBJ1-1, with TRBD1 matching 8 bases. Trimming removed 5 bases from V and 7 bases from J; junction bases left unmatched: 6. The CDR3 is 13 residues long. In germline, CDR1 is MNHNY, CDR2 SVGAGI (reference sequence). CDR3: CASSQQGGIEAFF. The CDR3 DNA reads as TGTGCCAGCAGTCAACAGGGGGGGATTGAAGCTTTCTTT.